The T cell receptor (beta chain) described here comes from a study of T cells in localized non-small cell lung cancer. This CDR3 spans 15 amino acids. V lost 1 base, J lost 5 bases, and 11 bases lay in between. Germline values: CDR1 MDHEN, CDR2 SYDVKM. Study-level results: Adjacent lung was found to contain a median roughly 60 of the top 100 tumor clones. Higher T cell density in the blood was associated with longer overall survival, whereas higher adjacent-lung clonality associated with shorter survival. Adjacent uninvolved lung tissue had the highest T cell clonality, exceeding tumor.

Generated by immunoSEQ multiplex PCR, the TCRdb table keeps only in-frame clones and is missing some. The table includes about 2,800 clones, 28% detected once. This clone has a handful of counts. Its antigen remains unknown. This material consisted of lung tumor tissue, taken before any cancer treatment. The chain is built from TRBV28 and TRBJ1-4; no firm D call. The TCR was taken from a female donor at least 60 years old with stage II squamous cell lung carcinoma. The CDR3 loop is CASSLSRGTNEKLFF. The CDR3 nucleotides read TGTGCCAGCAGTTTATCCCGGGGAACGAATGAAAAACTGTTTTTT.